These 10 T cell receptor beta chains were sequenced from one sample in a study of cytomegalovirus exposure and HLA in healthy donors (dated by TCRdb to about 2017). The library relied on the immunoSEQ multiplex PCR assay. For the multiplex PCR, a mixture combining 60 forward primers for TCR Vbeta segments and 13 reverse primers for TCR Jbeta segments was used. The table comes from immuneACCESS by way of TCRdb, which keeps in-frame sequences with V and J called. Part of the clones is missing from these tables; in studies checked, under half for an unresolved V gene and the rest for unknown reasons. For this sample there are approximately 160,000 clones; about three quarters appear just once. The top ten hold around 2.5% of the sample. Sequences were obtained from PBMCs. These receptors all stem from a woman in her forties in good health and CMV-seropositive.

The CDR3 DNA follows: TGCGCCAGCAGGTCGATAGCAGCGGGAAACAATGAGCAGTTCTTC. This sequence encodes CASRSIAAGNNEQFF. This chain connects TRBV4-1 to TRBJ2-1; 7 positions agree with TRBD2. Germline CDR1 reads MGHRA; CDR2 reads YSYEKL. Losses at the gene ends were 6 bases for V and 5 bases for J; bases not matched to a gene: 10. This CDR3 has 15 amino acids.

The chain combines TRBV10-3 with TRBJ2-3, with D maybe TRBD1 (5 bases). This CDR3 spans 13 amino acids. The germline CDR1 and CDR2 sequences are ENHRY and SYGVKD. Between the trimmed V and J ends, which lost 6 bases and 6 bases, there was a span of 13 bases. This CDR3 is CAIRGDSGDTQYF. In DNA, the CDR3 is TGTGCCATCAGAGGCGACAGTGGGGATACGCAGTATTTT.

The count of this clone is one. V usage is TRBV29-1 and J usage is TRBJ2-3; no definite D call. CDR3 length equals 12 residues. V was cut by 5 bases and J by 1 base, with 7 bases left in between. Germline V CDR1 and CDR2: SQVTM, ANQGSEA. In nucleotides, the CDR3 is TGCAGCGTTATTTCGGGCACAGATACGCAGTATTTT. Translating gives CSVISGTDTQYF.

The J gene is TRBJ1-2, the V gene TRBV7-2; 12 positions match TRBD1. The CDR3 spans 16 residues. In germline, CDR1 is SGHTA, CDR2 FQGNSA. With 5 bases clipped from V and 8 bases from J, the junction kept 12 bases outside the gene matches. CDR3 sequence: CASSLSPLGQGAGYTF. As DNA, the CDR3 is TGTGCCAGCAGCCTCTCCCCGCTGGGACAGGGGGCGGGCTACACCTTC.

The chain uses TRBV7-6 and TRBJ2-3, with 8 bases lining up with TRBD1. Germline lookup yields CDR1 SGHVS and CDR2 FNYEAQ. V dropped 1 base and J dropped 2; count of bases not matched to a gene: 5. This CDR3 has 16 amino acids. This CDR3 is CASSLGGQGSTDTQYF. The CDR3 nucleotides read TGTGCCAGCAGCTTAGGAGGACAGGGTTCCACAGATACGCAGTATTTT.

In DNA, the CDR3 is TGTGCCAGCAGCTTATTAGTGAACACCGGGGAGCTGTTTTTT. Its translation is CASSLLVNTGELFF. The chain carries TRBV7-9 and TRBJ2-2; no definite D call. Trimming removed 2 bases at V and 1 base at J, with 5 bases between. The CDR3 contains 14 residues. Germline V gene sequence: CDR1 SEHNR, CDR2 FQNEAQ (reference sequence). Combining the CDR3 with reference TRBV7-9 and TRBJ2-2 gives the whole variable domain DTGVSQNPRHKITKRGQNVTFRCDPISEHNRLYWYRQTLGQGPEFLTYFQNEAQLEKSRLLSDRFSAERPKGSFSTLEIQRTEQGDSAMYLCASSLLVNTGELFFGEGSRLTVL.

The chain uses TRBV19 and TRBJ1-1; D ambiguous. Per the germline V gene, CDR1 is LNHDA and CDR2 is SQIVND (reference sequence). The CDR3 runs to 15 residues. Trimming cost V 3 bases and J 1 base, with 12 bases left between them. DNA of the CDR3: TGTGCCAGTAGTATGTTGCCAGGAGGGAACACTGAAGCTTTCTTT. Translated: CASSMLPGGNTEAFF.

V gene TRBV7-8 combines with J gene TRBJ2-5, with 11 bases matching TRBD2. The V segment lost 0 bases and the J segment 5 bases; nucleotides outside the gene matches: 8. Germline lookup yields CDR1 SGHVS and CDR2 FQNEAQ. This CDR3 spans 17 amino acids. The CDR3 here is CASSLAHSGGAMETQYF. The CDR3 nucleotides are TGTGCCAGCAGCTTAGCGCATAGCGGGGGGGCCATGGAGACCCAGTACTTC.

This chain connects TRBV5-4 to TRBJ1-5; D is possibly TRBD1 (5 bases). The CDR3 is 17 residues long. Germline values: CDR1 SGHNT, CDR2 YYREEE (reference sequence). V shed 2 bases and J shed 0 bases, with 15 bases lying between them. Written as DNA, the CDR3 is TGTGCCAGCAGCTTCGAGACAGCCTCTTATAGCAATCAGCCCCAGCATTTT. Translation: CASSFETASYSNQPQHF.

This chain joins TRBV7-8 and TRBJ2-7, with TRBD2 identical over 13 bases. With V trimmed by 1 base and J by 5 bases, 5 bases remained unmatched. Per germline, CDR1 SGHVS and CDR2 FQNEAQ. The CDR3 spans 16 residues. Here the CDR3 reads CASSLGTSGSLNEQYF. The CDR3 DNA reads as TGTGCCAGCAGCTTAGGGACTAGCGGGAGTTTGAACGAGCAGTACTTC.